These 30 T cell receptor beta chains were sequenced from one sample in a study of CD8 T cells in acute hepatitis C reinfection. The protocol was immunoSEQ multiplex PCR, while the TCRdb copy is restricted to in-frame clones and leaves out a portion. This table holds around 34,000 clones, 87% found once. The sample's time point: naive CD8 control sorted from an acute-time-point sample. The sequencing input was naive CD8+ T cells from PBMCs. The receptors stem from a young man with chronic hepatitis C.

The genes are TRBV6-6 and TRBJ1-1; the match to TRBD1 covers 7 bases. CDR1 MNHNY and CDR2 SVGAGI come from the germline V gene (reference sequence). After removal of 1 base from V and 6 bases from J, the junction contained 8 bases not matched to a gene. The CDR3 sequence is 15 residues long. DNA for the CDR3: TGTGCCAGCAGTTACTACCTAGGACAGGAGCCTGAAGCTTTCTTT. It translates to CASSYYLGQEPEAFF.

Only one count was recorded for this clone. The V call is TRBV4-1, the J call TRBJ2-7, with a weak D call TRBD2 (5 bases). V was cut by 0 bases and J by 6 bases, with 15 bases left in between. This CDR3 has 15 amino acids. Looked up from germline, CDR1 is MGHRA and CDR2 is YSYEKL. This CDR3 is CASSQDAGLPSEQYF. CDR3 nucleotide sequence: TGCGCCAGCAGCCAAGATGCGGGCCTCCCCAGCGAGCAGTACTTC.

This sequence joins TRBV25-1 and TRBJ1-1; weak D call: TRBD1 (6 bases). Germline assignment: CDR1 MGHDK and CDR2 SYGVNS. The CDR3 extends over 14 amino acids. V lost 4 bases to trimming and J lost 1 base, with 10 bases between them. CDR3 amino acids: CASSGDNTNTEAFF. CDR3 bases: TGTGCCAGCAGTGGGGACAATACGAACACTGAAGCTTTCTTT.

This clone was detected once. CDR3 DNA: TGCGCCAGCAGCCCTTTGGGCGGGAGCTCCTACGAGCAGTACTTC. Protein product: CASSPLGGSSYEQYF. This chain connects TRBV5-1 to TRBJ2-7, with 7 bases lining up with TRBD2. This CDR3 region has 15 residues. Germline V gene sequence: CDR1 SGHRS, CDR2 YFSETQ. V lost 4 bases, J lost 0 bases, and 7 bases stayed unmatched. The complete variable domain, with remaining parts taken from reference TRBV5-1 and TRBJ2-7, reads KAGVTQTPRYLIKTRGQQVTLSCSPISGHRSVSWYQQTPGQGLQFLFEYFSETQRNKGNFPGRFSGRQFSNSRSEMNVSTLELGDSALYLCASSPLGGSSYEQYFGPGTRLTVT.

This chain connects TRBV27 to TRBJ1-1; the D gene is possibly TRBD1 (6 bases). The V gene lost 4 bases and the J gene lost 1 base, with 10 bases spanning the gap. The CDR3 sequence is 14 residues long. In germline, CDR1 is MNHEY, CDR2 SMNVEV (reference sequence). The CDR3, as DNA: TGTGCCAGCAGTTGGCACAGGGCGAACACTGAAGCTTTCTTT. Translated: CASSWHRANTEAFF.

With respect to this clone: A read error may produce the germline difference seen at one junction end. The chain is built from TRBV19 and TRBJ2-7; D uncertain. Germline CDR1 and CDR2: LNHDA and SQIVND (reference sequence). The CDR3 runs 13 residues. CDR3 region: CASSVTDGSPMDF. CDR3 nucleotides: TGTGCCAGTAGTGTGACGGACGGATCGCCCATGGACTTC. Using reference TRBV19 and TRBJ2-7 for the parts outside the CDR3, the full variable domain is DGGITQSPKYLFRKEGQNVTLSCEQNLNHDAMYWYRQDPGQGLRLIYYSQIVNDFQKGDIAEGYSVSREKKESFPLTVTSAQKNPTAFYLCASSVTDGSPMDFGPGTRLTVT.

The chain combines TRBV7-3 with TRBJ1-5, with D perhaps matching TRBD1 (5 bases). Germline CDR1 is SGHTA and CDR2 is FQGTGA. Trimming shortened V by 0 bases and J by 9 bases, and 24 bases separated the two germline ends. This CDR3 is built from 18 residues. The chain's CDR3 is CASSLTLTRREQEGPQHF. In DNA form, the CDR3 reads TGTGCCAGCAGCTTAACGTTAACTCGCAGGGAACAGGAAGGGCCCCAGCATTTT. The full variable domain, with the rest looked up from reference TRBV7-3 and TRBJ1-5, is GAGVSQTPSNKVTEKGKYVELRCDPISGHTALYWYRQSLGQGPEFLIYFQGTGAADDSGLPNDRFFAVRPEGSVSTLKIQRTERGDSAVYLCASSLTLTRREQEGPQHFGDGTRLSIL.

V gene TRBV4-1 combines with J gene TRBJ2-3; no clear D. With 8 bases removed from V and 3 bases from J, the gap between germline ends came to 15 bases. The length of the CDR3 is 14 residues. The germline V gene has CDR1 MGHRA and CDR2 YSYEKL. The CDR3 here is CASGTEAPTDTQYF. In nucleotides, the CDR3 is TGCGCCAGCGGCACTGAGGCCCCTACAGATACGCAGTATTTT.

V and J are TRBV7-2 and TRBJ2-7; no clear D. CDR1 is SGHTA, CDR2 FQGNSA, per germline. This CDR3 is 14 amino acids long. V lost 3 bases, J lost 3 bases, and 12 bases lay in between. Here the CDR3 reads CASSFYHGDYEQYF. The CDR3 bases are TGTGCCAGCAGCTTTTATCACGGAGACTACGAGCAGTACTTC.

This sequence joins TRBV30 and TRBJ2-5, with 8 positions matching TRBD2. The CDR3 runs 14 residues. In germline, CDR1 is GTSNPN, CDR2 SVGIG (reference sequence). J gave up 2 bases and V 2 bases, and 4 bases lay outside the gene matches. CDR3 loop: CAWSPIAGQETQYF. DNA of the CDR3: TGTGCCTGGAGTCCTATAGCGGGACAAGAGACCCAGTACTTC.

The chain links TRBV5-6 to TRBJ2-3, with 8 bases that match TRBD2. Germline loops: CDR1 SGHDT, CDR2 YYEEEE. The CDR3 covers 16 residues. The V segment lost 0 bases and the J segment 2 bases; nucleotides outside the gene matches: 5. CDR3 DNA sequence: TGTGCCAGCAGCTTGGTGGCGGGGGGCCCCACAGATACGCAGTATTTT. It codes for CASSLVAGGPTDTQYF. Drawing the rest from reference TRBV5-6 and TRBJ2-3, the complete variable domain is DAGVTQSPTHLIKTRGQQVTLRCSPKSGHDTVSWYQQALGQGPQFIFQYYEEEERQRGNFPDRFSGHQFPNYSSELNVNALLLGDSALYLCASSLVAGGPTDTQYFGPGTRLTVL.

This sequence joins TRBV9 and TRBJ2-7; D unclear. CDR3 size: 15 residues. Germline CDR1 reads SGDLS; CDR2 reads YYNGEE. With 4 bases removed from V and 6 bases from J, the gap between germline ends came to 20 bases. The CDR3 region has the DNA TGTGCCAGCAGCCCATCTGGTGGCCCGGTTGGCGAGCAGTACTTC. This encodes CASSPSGGPVGEQYF.

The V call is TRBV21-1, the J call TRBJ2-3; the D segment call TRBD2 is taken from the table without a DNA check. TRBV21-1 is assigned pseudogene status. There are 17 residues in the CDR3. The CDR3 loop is CASSKCIAGVGTDTQYF. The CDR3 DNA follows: TGTGCCAGCAGCAAATGTATAGCGGGAGTGGGCACAGATACGCAGTATTTT.

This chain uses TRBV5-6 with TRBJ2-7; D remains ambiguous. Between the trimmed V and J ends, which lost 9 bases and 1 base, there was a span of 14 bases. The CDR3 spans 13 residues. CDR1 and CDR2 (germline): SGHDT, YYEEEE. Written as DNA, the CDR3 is TGTGCCACCAAAGGGCCGTTGTCCTACGAGCAGTACTTC. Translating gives CATKGPLSYEQYF.

CDR3 loop: CASSLPGASGNTIYF. CDR3 in DNA: TGTGCCAGCAGCTTGCCAGGGGCCTCTGGAAACACCATATATTTT. The chain uses TRBV5-4 and TRBJ1-3; tentatively, D is TRBD1 (6 bases). Germline V lookup: CDR1 SGHNT, CDR2 YYREEE (reference sequence). The CDR3 has 15 residues. V lost 1 base, J lost 0 bases, and 8 bases lay in between.

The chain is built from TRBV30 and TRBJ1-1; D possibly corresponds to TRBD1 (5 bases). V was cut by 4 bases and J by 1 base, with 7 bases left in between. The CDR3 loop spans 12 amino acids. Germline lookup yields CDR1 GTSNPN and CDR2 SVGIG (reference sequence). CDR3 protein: CAWNGGNTEAFF. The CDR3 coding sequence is TGTGCCTGGAATGGGGGGAACACTGAAGCTTTCTTT.

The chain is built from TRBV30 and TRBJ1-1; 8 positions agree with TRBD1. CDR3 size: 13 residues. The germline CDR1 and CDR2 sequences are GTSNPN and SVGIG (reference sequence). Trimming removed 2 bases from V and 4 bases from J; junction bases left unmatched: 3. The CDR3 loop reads CAWSFTGGTEAFF. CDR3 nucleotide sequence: TGTGCCTGGAGTTTTACAGGGGGCACTGAAGCTTTCTTT.

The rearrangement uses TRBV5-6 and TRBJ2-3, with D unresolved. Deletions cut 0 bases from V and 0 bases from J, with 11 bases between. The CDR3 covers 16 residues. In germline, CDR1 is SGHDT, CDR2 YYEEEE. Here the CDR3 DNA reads TGTGCCAGCAGCTTGGCCGCGAAACTTAGCACAGATACGCAGTATTTT. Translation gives CASSLAAKLSTDTQYF.

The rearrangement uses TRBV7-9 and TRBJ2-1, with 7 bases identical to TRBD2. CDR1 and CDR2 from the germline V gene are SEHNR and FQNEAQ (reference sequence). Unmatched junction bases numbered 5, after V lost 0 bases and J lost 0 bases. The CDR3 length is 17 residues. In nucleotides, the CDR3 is TGTGCCAGCAGCTTAGCGTGGCGGGAGAGCTCCTACAATGAGCAGTTCTTC. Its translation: CASSLAWRESSYNEQFF.

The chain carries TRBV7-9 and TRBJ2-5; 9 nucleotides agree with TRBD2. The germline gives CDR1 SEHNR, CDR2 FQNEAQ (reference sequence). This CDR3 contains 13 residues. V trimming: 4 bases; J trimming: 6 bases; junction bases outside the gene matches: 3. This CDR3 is CASSSGLAKTQYF. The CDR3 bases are TGTGCCAGCAGCTCGGGACTAGCAAAGACCCAGTACTTC.

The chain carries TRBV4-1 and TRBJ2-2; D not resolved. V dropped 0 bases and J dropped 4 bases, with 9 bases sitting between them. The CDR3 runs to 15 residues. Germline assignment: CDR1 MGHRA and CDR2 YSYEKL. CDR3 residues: CASSQDWLLTGELFF. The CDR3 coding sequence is TGCGCCAGCAGCCAAGATTGGCTACTCACCGGGGAGCTGTTTTTT.

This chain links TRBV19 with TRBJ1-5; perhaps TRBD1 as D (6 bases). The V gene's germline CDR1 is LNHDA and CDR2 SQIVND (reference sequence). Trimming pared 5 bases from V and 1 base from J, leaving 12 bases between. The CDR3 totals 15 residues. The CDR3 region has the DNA TGTGCCAGTAGTTCCCGGGGGGCGAGCAATCAGCCCCAGCATTTT. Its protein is CASSSRGASNQPQHF. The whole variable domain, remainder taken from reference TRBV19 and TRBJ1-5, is DGGITQSPKYLFRKEGQNVTLSCEQNLNHDAMYWYRQDPGQGLRLIYYSQIVNDFQKGDIAEGYSVSREKKESFPLTVTSAQKNPTAFYLCASSSRGASNQPQHFGDGTRLSIL.

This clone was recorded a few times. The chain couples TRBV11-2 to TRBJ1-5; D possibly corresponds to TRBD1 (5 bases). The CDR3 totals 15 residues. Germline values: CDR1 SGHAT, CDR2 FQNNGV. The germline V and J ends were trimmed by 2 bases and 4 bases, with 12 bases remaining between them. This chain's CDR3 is CASSLTRRGNQPQHF. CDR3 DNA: TGTGCCAGCAGCTTAACTAGGAGGGGTAATCAGCCCCAGCATTTT.

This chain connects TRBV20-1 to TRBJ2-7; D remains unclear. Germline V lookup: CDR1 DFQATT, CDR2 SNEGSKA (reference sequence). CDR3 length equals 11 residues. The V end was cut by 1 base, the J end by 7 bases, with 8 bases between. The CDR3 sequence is CSARVHLEQYF. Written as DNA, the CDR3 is TGCAGTGCTAGAGTTCACCTGGAGCAGTACTTC.

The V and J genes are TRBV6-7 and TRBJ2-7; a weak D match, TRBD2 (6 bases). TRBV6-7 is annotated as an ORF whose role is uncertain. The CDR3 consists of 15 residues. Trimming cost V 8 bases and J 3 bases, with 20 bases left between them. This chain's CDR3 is CASPHSGGVVYEQYF. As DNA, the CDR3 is TGTGCCAGCCCTCACTCCGGGGGAGTGGTCTACGAGCAGTACTTC.

The CDR3 is CASSLAGDSQETQYF. The CDR3, as DNA: TGTGCCAGCAGCTTGGCGGGAGACTCGCAAGAGACCCAGTACTTC. This rearrangement joins TRBV13 to TRBJ2-5, with 7 bases identical to TRBD2. Losses at the gene ends were 3 bases for V and 2 bases for J; bases not matched to a gene: 6. Germline CDR1 PRHDT, CDR2 FYEKMQ (reference sequence). The CDR3 sequence is 15 residues long.

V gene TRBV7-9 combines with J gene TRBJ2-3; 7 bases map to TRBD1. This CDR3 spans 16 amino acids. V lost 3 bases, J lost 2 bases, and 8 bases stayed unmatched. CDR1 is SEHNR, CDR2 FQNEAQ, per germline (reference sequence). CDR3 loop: CASSFEEGADTDTQYF. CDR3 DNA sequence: TGTGCCAGCAGCTTTGAAGAGGGGGCGGACACAGATACGCAGTATTTT.

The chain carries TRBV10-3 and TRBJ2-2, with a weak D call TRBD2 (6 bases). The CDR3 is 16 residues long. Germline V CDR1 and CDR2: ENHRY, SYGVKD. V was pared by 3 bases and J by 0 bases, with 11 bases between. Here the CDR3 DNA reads TGTGCCATCAGTGATGCAGCGGGTTCGAACACCGGGGAGCTGTTTTTT. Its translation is CAISDAAGSNTGELFF.

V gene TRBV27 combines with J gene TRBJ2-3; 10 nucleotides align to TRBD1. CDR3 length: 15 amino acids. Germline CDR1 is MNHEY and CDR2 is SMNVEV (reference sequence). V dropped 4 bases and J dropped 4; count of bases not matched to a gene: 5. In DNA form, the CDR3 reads TGTGCCAGCAGTTCAATAGACAGGGGGCCAGATACGCAGTATTTT. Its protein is CASSSIDRGPDTQYF.

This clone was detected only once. As DNA, the CDR3 is TGCGCCAGCACCGAATTCCCGGGACAGGGGGCGGATGAGCAGTACTTC. This gives the protein CASTEFPGQGADEQYF. V usage is TRBV10-1 and J usage is TRBJ2-7; 12 bases align to TRBD1. V dropped 7 bases and J dropped 7; count of bases not matched to a gene: 14. There are 16 residues in the CDR3. Germline CDR1 reads WNHNN; CDR2 reads SYGVQD (reference sequence).